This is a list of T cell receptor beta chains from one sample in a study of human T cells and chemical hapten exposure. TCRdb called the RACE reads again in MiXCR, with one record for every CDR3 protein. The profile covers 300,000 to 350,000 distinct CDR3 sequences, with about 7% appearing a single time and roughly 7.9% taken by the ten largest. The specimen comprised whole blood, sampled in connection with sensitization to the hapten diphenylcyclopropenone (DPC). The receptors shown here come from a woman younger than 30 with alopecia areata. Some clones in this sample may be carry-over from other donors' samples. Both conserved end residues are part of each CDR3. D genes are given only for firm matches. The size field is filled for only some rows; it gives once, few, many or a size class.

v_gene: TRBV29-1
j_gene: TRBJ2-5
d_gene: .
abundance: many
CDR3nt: TGCAGCGTAGACATTGTCAAGAGTACCCAGTACTTC
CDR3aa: CSVDIVKSTQYF

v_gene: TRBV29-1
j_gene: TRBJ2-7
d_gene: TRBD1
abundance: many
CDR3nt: TGCAGCGTTGTAGGGACAGGGGGCTTATACGAGCAGTACTTC
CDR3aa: CSVVGTGGLYEQYF

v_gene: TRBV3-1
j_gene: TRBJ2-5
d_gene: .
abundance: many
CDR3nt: TGTGCCAGCATCGGTACAGCGGTCGAGGAGACCCAGTACTTC
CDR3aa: CASIGTAVEETQYF

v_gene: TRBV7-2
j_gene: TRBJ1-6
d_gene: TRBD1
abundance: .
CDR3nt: TGTGCCAGCAGCTTAAATTTGTCAGGGGGATCCTATAATTCACCCCTCCACTTT
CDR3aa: CASSLNLSGGSYNSPLHF

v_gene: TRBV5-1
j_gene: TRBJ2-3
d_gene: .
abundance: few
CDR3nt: TGCGCCAGCAGCCGAAGCCTTCAAGCAGATACGCAGTATTTT
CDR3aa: CASSRSLQADTQYF

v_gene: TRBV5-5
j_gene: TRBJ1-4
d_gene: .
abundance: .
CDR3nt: TGTGCCAGCAGCTTGGCCGGGGGCGGTGAAAAACTGTTTTTT
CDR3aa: CASSLAGGGEKLFF

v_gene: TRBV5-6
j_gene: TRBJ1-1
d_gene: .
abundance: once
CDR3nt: TGTGCCAGCAGCGCGCTTAACACTGAAGCTTTCTTT
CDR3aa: CASSALNTEAFF

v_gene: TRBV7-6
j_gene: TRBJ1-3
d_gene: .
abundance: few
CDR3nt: TGTGCCAGCAGCAAAAAGAGCCAGTACGCTGGAAACACCATATATTTT
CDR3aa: CASSKKSQYAGNTIYF

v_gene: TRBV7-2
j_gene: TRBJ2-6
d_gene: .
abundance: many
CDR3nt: TGTGCCAGCAGCTTTTTTGGGGCCAACGTCCTGACTTTC
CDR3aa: CASSFFGANVLTF

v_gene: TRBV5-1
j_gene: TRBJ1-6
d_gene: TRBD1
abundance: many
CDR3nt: TGCGCCAGCCGAACGGGACAGCCTAATTCACCCCTCCACTTT
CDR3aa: CASRTGQPNSPLHF

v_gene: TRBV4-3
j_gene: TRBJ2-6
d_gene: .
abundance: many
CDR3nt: TGCGCCAGCAGCCAAGATCTAGCTGGACAGAGTATCTCTGGGGCCAACGTCCTGACTTTC
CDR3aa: CASSQDLAGQSISGANVLTF

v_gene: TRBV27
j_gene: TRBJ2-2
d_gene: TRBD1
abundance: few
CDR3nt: TGTGCCAGCAGTTTCCTTGGGACAGGGGGCGACGGGGAGCTGTTTTTT
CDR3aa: CASSFLGTGGDGELFF

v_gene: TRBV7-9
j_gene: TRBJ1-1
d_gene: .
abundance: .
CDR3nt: TGTGCCAGCGTTTGGGGCGAAGACGGAGCTTTCTTT
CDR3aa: CASVWGEDGAFF

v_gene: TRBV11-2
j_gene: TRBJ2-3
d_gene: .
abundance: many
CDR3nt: TGTGCCAGCAGCTTCCGGGACCCGCTGGATACGCAGTATTTT
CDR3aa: CASSFRDPLDTQYF

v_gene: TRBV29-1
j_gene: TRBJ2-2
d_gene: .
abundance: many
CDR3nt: TGCAGCGTTGTCCCGAACACCGGGGAGCTGTTTTTT
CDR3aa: CSVVPNTGELFF

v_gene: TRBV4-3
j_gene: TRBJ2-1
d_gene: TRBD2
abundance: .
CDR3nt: TGCGCCAGCAGCCGCAGAGTAGGACTAGCGGGGGACGGAAAGTACAATGAGCAGTTCTTC
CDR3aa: CASSRRVGLAGDGKYNEQFF

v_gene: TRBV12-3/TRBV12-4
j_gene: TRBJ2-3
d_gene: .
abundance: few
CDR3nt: TGTGCCAGCAGTTTCCCCGGGCAAGATACGCAGTATTTT
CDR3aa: CASSFPGQDTQYF

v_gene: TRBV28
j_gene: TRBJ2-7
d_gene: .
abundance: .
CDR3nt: TGTGCCAGCAGTTTAAGTTTGTCCGGGGCCGAGAACCCCTACGAGCAGTACTTC
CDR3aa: CASSLSLSGAENPYEQYF

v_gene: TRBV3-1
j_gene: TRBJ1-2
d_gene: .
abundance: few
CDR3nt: TGTGCCAGCAGCCAAGCAACGGTCGGAGGCTACACCTTC
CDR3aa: CASSQATVGGYTF

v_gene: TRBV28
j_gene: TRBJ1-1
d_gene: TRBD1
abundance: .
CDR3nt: TGTGCCAGCAGTTTCCTGGACAGGGCTGAAGCTTTCTTT
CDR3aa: CASSFLDRAEAFF

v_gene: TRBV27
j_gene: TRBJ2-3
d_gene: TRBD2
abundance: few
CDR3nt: TGTGCCAGCACTCTTAGCGGGGGCACAGATACGCAGTATTTT
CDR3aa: CASTLSGGTDTQYF

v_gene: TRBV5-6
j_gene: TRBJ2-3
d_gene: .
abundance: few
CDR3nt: TGTGCCAGCAGTCCAAAAGTAGGAGGTACTAGCACAGATACGCAGTATTTT
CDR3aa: CASSPKVGGTSTDTQYF

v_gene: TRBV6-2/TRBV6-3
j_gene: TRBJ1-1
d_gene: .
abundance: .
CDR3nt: TGTGCCAGCAGCGCCAGGACATATCCCACTGAAGCTTTCTTT
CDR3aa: CASSARTYPTEAFF

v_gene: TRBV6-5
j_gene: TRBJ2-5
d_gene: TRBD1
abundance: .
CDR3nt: TGTGCCAGCAGTCCACAGGGGAGTGGTCAGGAGACCCAGTACTTC
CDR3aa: CASSPQGSGQETQYF

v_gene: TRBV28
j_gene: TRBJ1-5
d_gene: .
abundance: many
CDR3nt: TGTGCCACGGGGGAGTCAGATCAGCCCCAGCATTTT
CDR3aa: CATGESDQPQHF

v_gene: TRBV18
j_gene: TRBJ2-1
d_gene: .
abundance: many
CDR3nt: TGTGCCAGCTCGTTACTGGACACTAAATTTTACAATGAGCAGTTCTTC
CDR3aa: CASSLLDTKFYNEQFF

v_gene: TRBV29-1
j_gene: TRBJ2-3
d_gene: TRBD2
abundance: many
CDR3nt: TGCAGCGCTGGACTAGCGGGCACAGATACGCAGTATTTT
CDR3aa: CSAGLAGTDTQYF

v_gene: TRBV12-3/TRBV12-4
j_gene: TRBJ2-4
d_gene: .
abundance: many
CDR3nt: TGTGCCAGCAGTTTAAACAGTCTAGCCAAAAACATTCAGTACTTC
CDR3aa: CASSLNSLAKNIQYF

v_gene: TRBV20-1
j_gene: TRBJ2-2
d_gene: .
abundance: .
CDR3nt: TGCAGTTCTAGCCCGCAGGGAACAGGCGGGGAGCTGTTTTTT
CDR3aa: CSSSPQGTGGELFF

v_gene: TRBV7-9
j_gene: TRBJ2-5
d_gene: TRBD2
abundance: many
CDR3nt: TGTGCCAGCAGCTCAAAAAAACGCGCTAGCGGGGGGATGTCGGAGACCCAGTACTTC
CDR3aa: CASSSKKRASGGMSETQYF

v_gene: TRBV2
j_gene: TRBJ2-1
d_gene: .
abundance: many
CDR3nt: TGTGCCAGCAAGGTCCGTTACAATGAGCAGTTCTTC
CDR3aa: CASKVRYNEQFF

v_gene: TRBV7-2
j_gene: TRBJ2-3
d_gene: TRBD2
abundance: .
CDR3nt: TGTGCCAGCAGCCCCATAGGACTAGCGGGGGGGCTTTTGGTAGATACGCAGTATTTT
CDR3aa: CASSPIGLAGGLLVDTQYF

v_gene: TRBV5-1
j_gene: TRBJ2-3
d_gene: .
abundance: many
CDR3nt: TGCGCCAGCAGCTTGGTCCAGAACACAGATACGCAGTATTTT
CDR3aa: CASSLVQNTDTQYF

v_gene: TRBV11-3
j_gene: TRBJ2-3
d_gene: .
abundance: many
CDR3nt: TGTGCCAGCAGTTCCCACACAGATACGCAGTATTTT
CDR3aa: CASSSHTDTQYF

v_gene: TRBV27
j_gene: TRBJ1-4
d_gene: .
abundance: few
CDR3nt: TGTGCCAGCATGTCCTACGCGACTAATGAAAAACTGTTTTTT
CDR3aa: CASMSYATNEKLFF

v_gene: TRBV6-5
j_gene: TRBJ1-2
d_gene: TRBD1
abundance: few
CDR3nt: TGTGCCAGCAGGCGAGATAGACAGGGCCACTACAACTTC
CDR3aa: CASRRDRQGHYNF

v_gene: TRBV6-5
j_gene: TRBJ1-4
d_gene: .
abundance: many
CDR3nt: TGTGCCAGCAGTAACAGGGTCATCGGAGACGAAAAACTGTTTTTT
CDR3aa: CASSNRVIGDEKLFF

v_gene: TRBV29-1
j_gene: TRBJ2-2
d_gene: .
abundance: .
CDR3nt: TGCAGCGTTGAAATAAGGCGAACCGGGACTTTTAACACCGGGGAGCTGTTTTTT
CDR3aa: CSVEIRRTGTFNTGELFF

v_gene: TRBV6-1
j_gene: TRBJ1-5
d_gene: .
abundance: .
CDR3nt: TGTGCCAGCAGTGAAGGCCCGGATCAGCCCCAGCATTTT
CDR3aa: CASSEGPDQPQHF

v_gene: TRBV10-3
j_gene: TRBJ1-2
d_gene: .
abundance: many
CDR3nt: TGTGCCATCAGTGAGTCGTTGGGGAGCGGCTACACCTTC
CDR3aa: CAISESLGSGYTF

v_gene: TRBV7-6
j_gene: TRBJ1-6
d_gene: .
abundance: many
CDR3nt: TGTGCCAGCAGCTCCCTCTCGGCCCATAATTCACCCCTCCACTTT
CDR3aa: CASSSLSAHNSPLHF

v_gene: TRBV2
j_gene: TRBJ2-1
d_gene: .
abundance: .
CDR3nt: TGTGCCAGCAGGAGGGCAGATGAGCAGTTCTTC
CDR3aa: CASRRADEQFF

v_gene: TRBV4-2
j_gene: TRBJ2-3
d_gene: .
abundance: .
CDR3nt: TGTGCCAGCAGCCCAGGGGACACCAAGGTAACAGATACGCAGTATTTT
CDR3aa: CASSPGDTKVTDTQYF

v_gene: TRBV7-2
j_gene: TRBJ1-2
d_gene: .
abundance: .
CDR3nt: TGTGCCAGCAGTCCAGACAGAAGGGATGGCTACACCTTC
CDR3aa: CASSPDRRDGYTF

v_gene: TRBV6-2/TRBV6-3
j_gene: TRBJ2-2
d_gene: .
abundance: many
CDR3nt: TGTGCTTCTACGAACACCGGGGAGCTGTTTTTT
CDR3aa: CASTNTGELFF

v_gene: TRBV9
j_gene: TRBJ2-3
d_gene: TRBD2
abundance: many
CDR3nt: TGTGCCAGCAGCGCCCCTTCGGGACTAGCGGGGGTACCTTACACAGATACGCAGTATTTT
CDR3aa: CASSAPSGLAGVPYTDTQYF

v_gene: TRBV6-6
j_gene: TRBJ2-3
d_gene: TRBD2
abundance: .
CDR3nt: TGTGCCAGCAGTTACGTAGGTAGCGGGGGAATTGGCGATACGCAGTATTTT
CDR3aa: CASSYVGSGGIGDTQYF

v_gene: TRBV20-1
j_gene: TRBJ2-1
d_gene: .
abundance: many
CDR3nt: TGCAGTGCTAGTGACGTCTACTCCTACAATGAGCAGTTCTTC
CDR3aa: CSASDVYSYNEQFF

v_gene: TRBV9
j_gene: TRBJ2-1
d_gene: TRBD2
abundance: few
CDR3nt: TGTGCCAGCAGCGTAGGCTTCGGGGGGGCCAATGAGCAGTTCTTC
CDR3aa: CASSVGFGGANEQFF

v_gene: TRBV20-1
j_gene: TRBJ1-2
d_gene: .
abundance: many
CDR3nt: TGCAGTGCTAGAGATGGCTACACCTTC
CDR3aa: CSARDGYTF

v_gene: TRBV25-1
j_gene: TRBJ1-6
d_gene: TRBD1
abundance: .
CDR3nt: TGTGCCAGCAGTGTGGACAGGGGATCATCACCCCTCCACTTT
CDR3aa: CASSVDRGSSPLHF